Following are 27 T cell receptor beta chains from one sample sequenced in a study of T cell responses to AZD1222 COVID-19 vaccine. Assay used: immunoSEQ multiplex PCR; TCRdb lists only in-frame clones, some missing. The sample lists 160,000 or so clones, about 90% seen once, with roughly 4.3% in the top ten. This specimen was peripheral blood, taken on day 0 of MenACWY control vaccination. All receptors come from an adult in good health.

V and J are TRBV14 and TRBJ1-6; D call uncertain. The CDR3 runs to 13 residues. Trimming shortened V by 4 bases and J by 9 bases, and 10 bases separated the two germline ends. CDR1 is SGHDN and CDR2 is FVKESK in the germline V gene. CDR3 sequence reads: CASSRAPVSPLHF. The CDR3 nucleotides are TGTGCCAGCAGCCGGGCTCCAGTTTCACCCCTCCACTTT.

This clone was counted a single time. The chain combines TRBV10-1 with TRBJ2-3; D gene unclear. CDR1 and CDR2 from the germline V gene are WNHNN and SYGVQD (reference sequence). This CDR3 comprises 12 residues. The V end was cut by 5 bases, the J end by 6 bases, with 9 bases between. The CDR3 reads CASSPDGDTQYF. DNA for the CDR3: TGCGCCAGCAGTCCGGACGGGGATACGCAGTATTTT.

This chain links TRBV7-2 with TRBJ1-6; maybe TRBD1 (5 bases). Germline CDR1 SGHTA, CDR2 FQGNSA. V was clipped by 3 bases and J by 10 bases, with 10 bases between them. The CDR3 extends over 13 amino acids. The CDR3 region is CASSFQGPSPLHF. In DNA, the CDR3 is TGTGCCAGCAGCTTCCAGGGCCCATCACCCCTCCACTTT.

The chain is built from TRBV5-5 and TRBJ2-2, with a tentative D call TRBD1 (6 bases). V shed 4 bases and J shed 6 bases, with 16 bases lying between them. Germline V CDR1 and CDR2: SGHKS, YYEKEE (reference sequence). The length of the CDR3 is 15 residues. The CDR3 sequence: CASSTSGTWAGELFF. The CDR3, as DNA: TGTGCCAGCAGCACTTCCGGGACATGGGCCGGGGAGCTGTTTTTT.

This chain links TRBV27 with TRBJ1-2; the match to TRBD1 covers 8 bases. The CDR3 covers 17 residues. Per germline, CDR1 MNHEY and CDR2 SMNVEV (reference sequence). The V segment lost 8 bases and the J segment 4 bases; nucleotides outside the gene matches: 18. The chain's CDR3 is CASASGTGDKFGYGYTF. CDR3 nucleotide sequence: TGTGCCAGCGCCTCCGGGACAGGTGATAAGTTTGGCTATGGCTACACCTTC.

In regard to this clone: Other nucleotide sequences in the sample specify the same CDR3. This rearrangement joins TRBV30 to TRBJ1-5; D is uncertain. The germline V and J ends were trimmed by 1 base and 0 bases, with 4 bases remaining between them. The V gene's germline CDR1 is GTSNPN and CDR2 SVGIG (reference sequence). The CDR3 is 13 amino acids. The CDR3 reads CAWSGDSNQPQHF. Here the CDR3 DNA reads TGTGCCTGGAGTGGCGATAGCAATCAGCCCCAGCATTTT.

The V gene is TRBV12-5, the J gene TRBJ2-1; 10 bases agree with TRBD2. Germline loops: CDR1 LGHNT, CDR2 FRNRAP. The CDR3 runs to 15 residues. With V trimmed by 5 bases and J by 7 bases, 8 bases remained unmatched. CDR3 in DNA: TGTGCTAGTGGTACCTCCGGACTAGCGGCTAATGAGCAGTTCTTC. Encoded protein: CASGTSGLAANEQFF.

The V and J genes are TRBV5-6 and TRBJ1-5; D gene ambiguous. Germline V lookup: CDR1 SGHDT, CDR2 YYEEEE. The CDR3 loop spans 14 amino acids. V lost 0 bases and J lost 3, with 7 bases in between. CDR3 amino acids: CASSLGQSNQPQHF. The CDR3 coding sequence is TGTGCCAGCAGCTTGGGGCAGTCCAATCAGCCCCAGCATTTT.

Written as DNA, the CDR3 is TGTGCCACCAGTGATTCGCGGGGTAACTATGGCTACACCTTC. Amino acid sequence: CATSDSRGNYGYTF. The rearrangement uses TRBV24-1 and TRBJ1-2; D is unclear. Germline CDR1 reads KGHDR; CDR2 reads SFDVKD. The CDR3 runs 14 residues. Trimming removed 2 bases from V and 1 base from J, with 7 bases in between.

This clone was seen once. The chain employs TRBV28 and TRBJ1-4, with TRBD1 identical over 9 bases. J gave up 8 bases and V 6 bases, and 16 bases lay outside the gene matches. CDR3 length: 17 residues. Germline CDR1 is MDHEN and CDR2 is SYDVKM. Here the CDR3 DNA reads TGTGCCAGCAGCCACCCCGGGACAGGGCCCCGAGGGGAAAAACTGTTTTTT. Translating gives CASSHPGTGPRGEKLFF.

The V call is TRBV7-2, the J call TRBJ2-3; the D is unclear. This CDR3 spans 14 amino acids. The V and J ends lost 4 bases and 4 bases respectively, with 12 bases between them. Looked up from germline, CDR1 is SGHTA and CDR2 is FQGNSA. CDR3 sequence reads: CASSSLILSDTQYF. CDR3 in DNA: TGTGCCAGCAGCTCGTTGATCCTCTCAGATACGCAGTATTTT.

This rearrangement joins TRBV19 to TRBJ1-4, with 8 bases that match TRBD1. The germline CDR1 and CDR2 sequences are LNHDA and SQIVND (reference sequence). The trim removed 4 bases at V and 8 bases at J, leaving 6 bases unmatched. The CDR3 has 14 residues. CDR3 in amino acids: CASSSGQGREKLFF. The DNA for the CDR3 is TGTGCCAGTAGTAGCGGACAGGGAAGGGAAAAACTGTTTTTT.

The chain is built from TRBV21-1 and TRBJ2-7; the table gives TRBD1 as D, unverified against the DNA. TRBV21-1 is termed a pseudogene. The length of the CDR3 is 16 residues. The CDR3 DNA sequence: TGTGCCAGCAGCAAAGATCGACAGGGACACTCCTACGAGCAGTACTTC. It translates to CASSKDRQGHSYEQYF.

This chain links TRBV5-1 with TRBJ1-2; possible D gene TRBD1, 5 bases. The CDR3 has 14 amino acids. Trimming took 2 bases from V and 7 from J, leaving 15 bases between them. Germline lookup yields CDR1 SGHRS and CDR2 YFSETQ. Here the CDR3 DNA reads TGCGCCAGCAGCTTCGATTGGGGGGAGCGTGGCTACACCTTC. It yields the protein CASSFDWGERGYTF.

The chain recombines TRBV15 with TRBJ2-2; 8 bases match TRBD1. The CDR3 has 16 residues. The J segment lost 3 bases and the V segment lost 2 bases, leaving 5 bases of the junction unmatched. The germline V gene encodes CDR1 LNHNV and CDR2 YYDKDF (reference sequence). The CDR3 here is CATSRPQGADTGELFF. The CDR3 nucleotides read TGTGCCACCAGCAGACCTCAGGGGGCGGACACCGGGGAGCTGTTTTTT. Drawing the rest from reference TRBV15 and TRBJ2-2, the complete variable domain is DAMVIQNPRYQVTQFGKPVTLSCSQTLNHNVMYWYQQKSSQAPKLLFHYYDKDFNNEADTPDNFQSRRPNTSFCFLDIRSPGLGDTAMYLCATSRPQGADTGELFFGEGSRLTVL.

The chain has TRBV28 and TRBJ1-4; 8 bases agree with TRBD1. Germline V gene data show CDR1 as MDHEN and CDR2 as SYDVKM. The CDR3 extends over 12 amino acids. Trimming at V came to 7 bases and at J to 8 bases, leaving 3 bases not matched to a gene. CDR3 protein: CASIRTGEKLFF. CDR3 DNA: TGTGCCAGCATACGGACAGGGGAAAAACTGTTTTTT.

V is TRBV3-1 (or the pseudogene TRBV3-2) and J is TRBJ2-7; TRBD2 might be the D (7 bases). The germline CDR1 and CDR2 sequences are LGHDT and YNNKEL (reference sequence). The V end was cut by 2 bases, the J end by 4 bases, with 9 bases between. This CDR3 contains 13 residues. CDR3 sequence (DNA): TGTGCCAGCAGCCAACGGGGGGCATACGAGCAGTACTTC. Residues: CASSQRGAYEQYF.

V gene TRBV7-3 combines with J gene TRBJ2-2, with TRBD2 identical over 9 bases. This CDR3 has 17 amino acids. Looked up from germline, CDR1 is SGHTA and CDR2 is FQGTGA. V lost 0 bases, J lost 5 bases, and 7 bases stayed unmatched. CDR3 coding DNA: TGTGCCAGCAGCTTAACGTTAGATAGCGGGAGTACCGGGGAGCTGTTTTTT. It codes for CASSLTLDSGSTGELFF. Filled out from reference TRBV7-3 and TRBJ2-2, the complete variable domain reads GAGVSQTPSNKVTEKGKYVELRCDPISGHTALYWYRQSLGQGPEFLIYFQGTGAADDSGLPNDRFFAVRPEGSVSTLKIQRTERGDSAVYLCASSLTLDSGSTGELFFGEGSRLTVL.

The chain links TRBV27 to TRBJ2-2; 11 bases line up with TRBD2. J lost 0 bases, V lost 7 bases, and 16 bases had no gene match. The CDR3 sequence is 20 residues long. CDR1 is MNHEY and CDR2 is SMNVEV in the germline V gene (reference sequence). CDR3 sequence (DNA): TGTGCCAGCAATCCCGTCTGGATAGCGGGAGGGCCCCCGAACACCGGGGAGCTGTTTTTT. Translation: CASNPVWIAGGPPNTGELFF.

The rearrangement links TRBV7-2 to TRBJ2-7; possible D gene TRBD2, 6 bases. Germline assignment: CDR1 SGHTA and CDR2 FQGNSA. The CDR3 totals 15 residues. Trimming took off 5 bases at V and 1 base at J, with 15 bases between the two ends. CDR3 in amino acids: CASSQSSARSYEQYF. The CDR3 nucleotides are TGTGCCAGCAGCCAATCTAGCGCGCGTTCCTACGAGCAGTACTTC.

For the CDR3, the DNA is TGCGCCAGCAGCTTGGCGGGGACTGGGGCCAACGTCCTGACTTTC. As protein: CASSLAGTGANVLTF. This chain connects TRBV5-1 to TRBJ2-6; a weak D match, TRBD2 (5 bases). CDR3 length: 15 amino acids. Germline values: CDR1 SGHRS, CDR2 YFSETQ. V was trimmed by 0 bases and J by 2 bases, leaving 6 bases between them.

The chain is built from TRBV3-1 (or the pseudogene TRBV3-2) and TRBJ2-3, with TRBD2 matching over 8 bases. Germline lookup yields CDR1 LGHDT and CDR2 YNNKEL (reference sequence). With V trimmed by 3 bases and J by 10 bases, 3 bases remained unmatched. The CDR3 is 12 residues long. CDR3: CASSHKGLAQYF. The CDR3 coding sequence is TGTGCCAGCAGCCACAAGGGACTAGCGCAGTATTTT.

The chain couples TRBV7-9 to TRBJ2-5, with a possible D match to TRBD1 (6 bases). Trimming removed 8 bases from V and 3 bases from J, with 13 bases in between. The CDR3 covers 13 residues. Germline CDR1 is SEHNR and CDR2 is FQNEAQ (reference sequence). This CDR3 is CASEQGIEETQYF. CDR3 nucleotide sequence: TGTGCCAGCGAACAGGGTATCGAAGAGACCCAGTACTTC.

The rearrangement links TRBV6-5 to TRBJ1-1; D ambiguous. With 6 bases removed from V and 11 bases from J, the gap between germline ends came to 10 bases. The CDR3 contains 10 residues. Germline values: CDR1 MNHEY, CDR2 SVGAGI. The CDR3 protein is CASSRESAFF. DNA for the CDR3: TGTGCCAGCAGCCGGGAATCGGCTTTCTTT.

The CDR3: CASLGNEQFF. The CDR3 coding sequence is TGTGCCAGCCTTGGCAATGAGCAGTTCTTC. This chain uses TRBV19 with TRBJ2-1; D is unclear. V was pared by 9 bases and J by 6 bases, with 6 bases between. CDR1 LNHDA and CDR2 SQIVND come from the germline V gene (reference sequence). The length of the CDR3 is 10 residues.

The chain employs TRBV30 and TRBJ1-4; D is ambiguous. The CDR3 length is 13 residues. With 2 bases removed from V and 4 bases from J, the gap between germline ends came to 8 bases. Germline V gene sequence: CDR1 GTSNPN, CDR2 SVGIG (reference sequence). The CDR3 sequence is CAWSHSDNEKLFF. Written as DNA, the CDR3 is TGTGCCTGGAGTCACTCGGATAATGAAAAACTGTTTTTT.

This rearrangement joins TRBV11-1 to TRBJ1-1; D unresolved. The V end was cut by 6 bases, the J end by 1 base, with 15 bases between. This CDR3 spans 15 amino acids. Looked up from germline, CDR1 is SGHAT and CDR2 is FQDESV (reference sequence). CDR3 in amino acids: CASRAGFWKNTEAFF. The CDR3 DNA reads as TGTGCCAGCAGGGCGGGATTTTGGAAGAACACTGAAGCTTTCTTT.